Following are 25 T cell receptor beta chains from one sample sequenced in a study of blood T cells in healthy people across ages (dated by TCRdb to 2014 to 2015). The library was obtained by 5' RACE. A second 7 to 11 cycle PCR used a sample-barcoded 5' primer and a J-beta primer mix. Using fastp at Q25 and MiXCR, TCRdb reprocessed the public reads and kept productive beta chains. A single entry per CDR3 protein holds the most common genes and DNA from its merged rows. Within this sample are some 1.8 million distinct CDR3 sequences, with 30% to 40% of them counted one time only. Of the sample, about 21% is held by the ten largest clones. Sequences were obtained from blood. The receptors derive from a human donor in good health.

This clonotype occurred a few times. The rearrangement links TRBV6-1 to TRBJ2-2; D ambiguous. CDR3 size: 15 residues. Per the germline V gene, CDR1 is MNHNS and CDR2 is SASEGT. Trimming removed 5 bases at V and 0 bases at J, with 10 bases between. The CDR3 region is CASSWTAANTGELFF. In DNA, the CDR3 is TGTGCCAGCAGTTGGACGGCCGCGAACACCGGGGAGCTGTTTTTT.

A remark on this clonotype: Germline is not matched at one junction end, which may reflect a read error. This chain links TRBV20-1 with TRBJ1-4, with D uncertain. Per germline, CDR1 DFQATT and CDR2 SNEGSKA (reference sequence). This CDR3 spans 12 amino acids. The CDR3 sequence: CSARPVGEKLFF. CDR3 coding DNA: TGCAGCGCTAGACCGGTGGGTGAAAAACTGTTTTTT.

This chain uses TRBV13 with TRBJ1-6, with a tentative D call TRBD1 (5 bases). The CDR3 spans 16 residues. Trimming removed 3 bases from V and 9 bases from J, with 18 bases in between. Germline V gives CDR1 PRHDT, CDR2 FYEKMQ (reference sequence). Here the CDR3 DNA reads TGTGCCAGCAGCTTTACAATTGGGACGGCTTTTTCACCCCTCCACTTT. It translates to CASSFTIGTAFSPLHF.

CDR3 DNA sequence: TGCAGTGCCTCTCCTCCAGGACAGCCAAAAGGAGGCTATGGCTACACCTTC. Translation gives CSASPPGQPKGGYGYTF. The rearrangement joins TRBV20-1 to TRBJ1-2; a possible D gene is TRBD1 (6 bases). This CDR3 spans 17 amino acids. CDR1 is DFQATT, CDR2 SNEGSKA, per germline (reference sequence). The ends were cut back, 6 bases at V and 4 bases at J, with 27 bases in the middle.

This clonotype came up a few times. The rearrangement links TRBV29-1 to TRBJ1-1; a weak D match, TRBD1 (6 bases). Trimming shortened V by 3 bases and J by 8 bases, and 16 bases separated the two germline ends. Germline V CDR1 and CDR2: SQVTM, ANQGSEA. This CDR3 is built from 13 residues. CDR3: CSVDSYRVVEAFF. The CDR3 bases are TGCAGCGTTGACTCATACAGGGTAGTGGAAGCTTTCTTT.

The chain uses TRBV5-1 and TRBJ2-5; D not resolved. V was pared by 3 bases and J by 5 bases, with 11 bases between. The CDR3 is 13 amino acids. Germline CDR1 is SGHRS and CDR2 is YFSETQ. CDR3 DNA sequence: TGCGCCAGCAGCTCAAACCTCCGGGAGACCCAGTACTTC. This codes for CASSSNLRETQYF.

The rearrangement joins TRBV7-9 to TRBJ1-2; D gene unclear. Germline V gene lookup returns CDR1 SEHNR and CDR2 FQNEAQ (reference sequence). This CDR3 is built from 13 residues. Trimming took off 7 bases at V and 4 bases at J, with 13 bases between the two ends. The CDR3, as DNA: TGTGCCAGCACCCCAATGGGCCCCTATGGCTACACCTTC. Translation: CASTPMGPYGYTF.

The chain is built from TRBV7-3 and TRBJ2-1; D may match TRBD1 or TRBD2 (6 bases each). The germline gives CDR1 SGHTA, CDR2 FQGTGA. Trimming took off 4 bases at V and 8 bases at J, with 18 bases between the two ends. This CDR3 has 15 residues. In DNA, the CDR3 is TGTGCCAGCAGCTCATACAGGGACGGCGGGGATGAGCAGTTCTTC. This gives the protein CASSSYRDGGDEQFF.

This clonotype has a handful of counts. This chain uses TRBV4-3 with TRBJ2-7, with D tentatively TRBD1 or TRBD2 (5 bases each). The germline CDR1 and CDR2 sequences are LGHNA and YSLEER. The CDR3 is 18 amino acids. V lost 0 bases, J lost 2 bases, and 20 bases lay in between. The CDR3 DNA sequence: TGCGCCAGCAGCCAAGACCCCCATCCGTCCAGGGACCCCTACGAGCAGTACTTC. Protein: CASSQDPHPSRDPYEQYF.

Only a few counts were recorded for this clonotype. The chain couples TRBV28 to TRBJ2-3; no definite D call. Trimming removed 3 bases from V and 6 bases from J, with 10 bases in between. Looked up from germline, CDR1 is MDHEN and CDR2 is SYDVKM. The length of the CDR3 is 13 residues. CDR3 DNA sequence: TGTGCCAGCAGTTTGGCCGTGGTGGATACGCAGTATTTT. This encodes CASSLAVVDTQYF.

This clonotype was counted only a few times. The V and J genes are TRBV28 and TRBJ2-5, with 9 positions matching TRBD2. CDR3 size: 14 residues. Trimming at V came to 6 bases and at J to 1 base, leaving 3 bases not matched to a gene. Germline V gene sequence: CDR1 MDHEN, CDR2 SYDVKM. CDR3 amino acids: CASSWTSVQETQYF. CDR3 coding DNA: TGTGCCAGCAGCTGGACTAGCGTCCAAGAGACCCAGTACTTC.

CDR3 loop: CASRRTSASGRWVGSTQYF. For the CDR3, the DNA is TGTGCCAGCAGGCGGACTAGCGCCTCAGGACGCTGGGTGGGAAGTACCCAGTACTTC. V and J are TRBV6-1 and TRBJ2-4, with 9 positions matching TRBD2. Germline V gene sequence: CDR1 MNHNS, CDR2 SASEGT. The CDR3 length is 19 residues. Trimming removed 6 bases from V and 13 bases from J; junction bases left unmatched: 28.

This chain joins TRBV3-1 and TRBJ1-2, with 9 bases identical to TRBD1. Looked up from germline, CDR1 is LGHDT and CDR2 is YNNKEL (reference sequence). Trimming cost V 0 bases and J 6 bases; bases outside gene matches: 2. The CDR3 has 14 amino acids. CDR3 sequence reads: CASSQEDRGDGYTF. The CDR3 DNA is TGTGCCAGCAGCCAAGAGGACAGGGGAGATGGCTACACCTTC.

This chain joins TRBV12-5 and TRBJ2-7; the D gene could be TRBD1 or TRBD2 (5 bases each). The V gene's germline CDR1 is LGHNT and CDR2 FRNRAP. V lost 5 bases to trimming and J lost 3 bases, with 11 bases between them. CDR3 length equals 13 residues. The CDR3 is CASGKGPVYEQYF. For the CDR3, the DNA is TGTGCTAGTGGTAAGGGACCGGTCTACGAGCAGTACTTC.

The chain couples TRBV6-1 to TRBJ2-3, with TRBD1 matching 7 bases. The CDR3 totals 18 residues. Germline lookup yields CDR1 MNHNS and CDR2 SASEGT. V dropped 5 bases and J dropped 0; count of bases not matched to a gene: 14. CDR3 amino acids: CASSRRQGKILSTDTQYF. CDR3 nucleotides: TGTGCCAGCAGTCGGCGACAGGGCAAGATACTTAGCACAGATACGCAGTATTTT.

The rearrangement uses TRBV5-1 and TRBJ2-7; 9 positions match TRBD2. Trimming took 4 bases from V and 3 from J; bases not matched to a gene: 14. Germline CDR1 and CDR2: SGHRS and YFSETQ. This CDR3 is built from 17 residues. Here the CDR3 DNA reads TGCGCCAGCAGCCCTGAAAGTGGGGCTAGCGGGGTCTACGAGCAGTACTTC. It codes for CASSPESGASGVYEQYF.

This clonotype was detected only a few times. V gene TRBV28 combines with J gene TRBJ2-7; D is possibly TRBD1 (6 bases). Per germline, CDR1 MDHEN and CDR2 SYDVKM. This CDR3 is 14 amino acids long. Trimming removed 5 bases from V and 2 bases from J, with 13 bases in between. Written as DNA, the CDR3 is TGTGCCAGCAGTCCCCCACAGGGCACCTACGAGCAGTACTTC. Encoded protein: CASSPPQGTYEQYF.

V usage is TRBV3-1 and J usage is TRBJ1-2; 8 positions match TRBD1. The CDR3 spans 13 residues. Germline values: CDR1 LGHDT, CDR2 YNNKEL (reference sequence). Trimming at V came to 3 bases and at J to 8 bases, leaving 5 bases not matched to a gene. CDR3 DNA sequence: TGTGCCAGCAGCCAGGACAGGGAGTGGGGCTACACCTTC. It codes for CASSQDREWGYTF.

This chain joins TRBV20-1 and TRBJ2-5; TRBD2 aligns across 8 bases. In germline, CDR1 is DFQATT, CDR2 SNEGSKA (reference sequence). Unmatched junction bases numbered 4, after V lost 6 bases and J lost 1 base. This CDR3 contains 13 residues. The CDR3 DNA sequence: TGCAGTGCCCAACGGGGGGGCCAAGAGACCCAGTACTTC. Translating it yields CSAQRGGQETQYF.

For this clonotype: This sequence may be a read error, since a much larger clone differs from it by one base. Here the CDR3 reads CAGSLNPWWEAFF. The CDR3 DNA follows: TGTGCCGGCAGCTTGAACCCGTGGTGGGAAGCTTTCTTT. This rearrangement joins TRBV7-2 to TRBJ1-1, with D uncertain. The CDR3 sequence is 13 residues long. Germline V gene data show CDR1 as SGHTA and CDR2 as FQGNSA.

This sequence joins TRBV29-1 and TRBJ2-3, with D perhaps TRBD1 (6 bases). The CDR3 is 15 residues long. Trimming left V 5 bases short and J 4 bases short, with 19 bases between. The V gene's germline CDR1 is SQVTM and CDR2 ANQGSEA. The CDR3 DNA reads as TGCAGCGTTCCCTGGGGGCAGGAGGACCCAGATACGCAGTATTTT. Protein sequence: CSVPWGQEDPDTQYF.

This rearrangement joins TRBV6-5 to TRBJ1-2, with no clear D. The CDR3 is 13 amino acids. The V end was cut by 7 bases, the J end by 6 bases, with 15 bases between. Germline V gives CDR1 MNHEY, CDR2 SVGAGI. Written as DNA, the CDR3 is TGTGCCAGCACACGGAGGAGCGGGAATGGCTACACCTTC. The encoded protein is CASTRRSGNGYTF.

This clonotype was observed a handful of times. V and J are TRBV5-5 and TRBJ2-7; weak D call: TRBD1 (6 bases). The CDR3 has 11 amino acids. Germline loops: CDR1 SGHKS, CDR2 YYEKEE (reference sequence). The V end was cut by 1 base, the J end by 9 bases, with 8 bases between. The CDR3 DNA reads TGTGCCAGCAGCTTGACAGGGCGGCAGTACTTC. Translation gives CASSLTGRQYF. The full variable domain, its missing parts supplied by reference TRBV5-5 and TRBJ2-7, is DAGVTQSPTHLIKTRGQQVTLRCSPISGHKSVSWYQQVLGQGPQFIFQYYEKEERGRGNFPDRFSARQFPNYSSELNVNALLLGDSALYLCASSLTGRQYFGPGTRLTVT.

The CDR3: CSGITSGGSTDTQYF. In DNA, the CDR3 is TGCAGCGGAATCACTAGCGGAGGTAGCACAGATACGCAGTATTTT. The rearrangement uses TRBV29-1 and TRBJ2-3, with 8 positions matching TRBD2. Per the germline V gene, CDR1 is SQVTM and CDR2 is ANQGSEA. J was trimmed by 0 bases and V by 7 bases; bases with no gene match: 9. There are 15 residues in the CDR3.

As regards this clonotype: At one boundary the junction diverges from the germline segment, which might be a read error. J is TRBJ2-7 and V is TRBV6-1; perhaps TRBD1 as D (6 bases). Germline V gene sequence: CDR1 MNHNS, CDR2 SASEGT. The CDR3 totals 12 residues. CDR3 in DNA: TGTGCCAACAGTCCCAGGGGCAACGAGCAGTACTTC. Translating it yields CANSPRGNEQYF.